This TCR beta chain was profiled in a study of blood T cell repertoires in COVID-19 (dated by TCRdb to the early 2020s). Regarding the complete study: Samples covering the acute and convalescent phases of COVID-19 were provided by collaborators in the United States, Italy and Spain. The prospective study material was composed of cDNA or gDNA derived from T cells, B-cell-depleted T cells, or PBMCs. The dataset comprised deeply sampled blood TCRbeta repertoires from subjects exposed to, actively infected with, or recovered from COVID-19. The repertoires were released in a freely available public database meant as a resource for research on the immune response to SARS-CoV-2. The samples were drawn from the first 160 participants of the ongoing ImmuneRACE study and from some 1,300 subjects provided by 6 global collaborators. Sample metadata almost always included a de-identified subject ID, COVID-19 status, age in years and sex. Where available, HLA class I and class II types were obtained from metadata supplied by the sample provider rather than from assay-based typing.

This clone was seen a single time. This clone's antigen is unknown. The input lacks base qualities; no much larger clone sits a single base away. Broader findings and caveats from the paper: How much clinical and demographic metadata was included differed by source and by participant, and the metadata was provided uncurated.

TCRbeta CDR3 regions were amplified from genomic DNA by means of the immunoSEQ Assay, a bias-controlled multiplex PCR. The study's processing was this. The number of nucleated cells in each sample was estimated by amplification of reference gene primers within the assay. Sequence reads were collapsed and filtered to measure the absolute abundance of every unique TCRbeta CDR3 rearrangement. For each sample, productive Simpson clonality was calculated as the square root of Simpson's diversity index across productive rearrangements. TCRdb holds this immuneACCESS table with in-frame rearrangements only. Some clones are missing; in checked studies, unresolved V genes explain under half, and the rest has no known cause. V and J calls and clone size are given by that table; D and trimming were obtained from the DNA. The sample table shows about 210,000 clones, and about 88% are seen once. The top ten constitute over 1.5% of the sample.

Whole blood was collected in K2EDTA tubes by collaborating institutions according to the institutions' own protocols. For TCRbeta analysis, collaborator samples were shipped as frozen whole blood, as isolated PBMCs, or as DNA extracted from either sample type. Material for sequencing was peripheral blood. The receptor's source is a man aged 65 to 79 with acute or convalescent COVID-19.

The nucleotide sequence is TGTGCCACACGGTTTAGCTCTGGGGCCAACGTCCTGACTTTC. Its coded protein is CATRFSSGANVLTF. The chain was built from TRBV10-3 and TRBJ2-6, with no D gene named confidently. V and J are truncated by 10 bases and 0 bases respectively, leaving an intervening sequence of 10 bases. The germline V gene yields ENHRY for CDR1 and SYGVKD for CDR2. From the cysteine up to the phenylalanine, the CDR3 has a length of 14 residues. The retained sequence is limited to the CDR3, 42 bases, with the frame set at the first base.